These 27 T cell receptor beta chains share one sample of origin, sequenced in a study of blood T cell repertoires in COVID-19. Method: immunoSEQ multiplex PCR; TCRdb's copy keeps in-frame clones and lacks some. The sample has approximately 92,000 clones, roughly 80% seen once. What was sequenced was peripheral blood. Receptor source: a man aged 45-65 years with acute or convalescent COVID-19.

The chain combines TRBV6-5 with TRBJ2-7; 8 nucleotides align to TRBD1. From germline, CDR1 is MNHEY and CDR2 SVGAGI. V lost 6 bases to trimming and J lost 1 base; unmatched junction nucleotides: 8. The CDR3 runs 15 residues. Here the CDR3 DNA reads TGTGCCAGCAGGATAGGGACAGGAACATCCTACGAGCAGTACTTC. Translated: CASRIGTGTSYEQYF.

Here the CDR3 reads CASSQETSGSGNYNEQFF. As DNA, the CDR3 is TGTGCCAGCAGCCAAGAGACTAGCGGGAGCGGCAACTACAATGAGCAGTTCTTC. The V and J genes are TRBV4-2 and TRBJ2-1; 12 positions agree with TRBD2. The V gene's germline CDR1 is LGHNA and CDR2 YNFKEQ. This CDR3 is built from 18 residues. V lost 0 bases to trimming and J lost 3 bases; unmatched junction nucleotides: 6.

This clone was detected only once. At the DNA level, this CDR3 is encoded by other sequences in the same sample as well. The J gene is TRBJ2-7, the V gene TRBV7-2; 9 bases agree with TRBD2. The CDR3 is made up of 15 amino acids. Germline CDR1 SGHTA, CDR2 FQGNSA. The ends lost 5 bases at V and 3 bases at J; junction bases unmatched: 8. CDR3 region: CASSLEAGGRYEQYF. The DNA for the CDR3 is TGTGCCAGCAGCCTGGAGGCGGGGGGGCGCTACGAGCAGTACTTC.

The rearrangement links TRBV18 to TRBJ2-2; unclear D gene. V was pared by 3 bases and J by 1 base, with 15 bases between. This CDR3 contains 17 residues. The germline CDR1 and CDR2 sequences are KGHSH and LQKENI. The CDR3 coding sequence is TGTGCCAGCTCACCCCTTGGGCTTATGGGGAACACCGGGGAGCTGTTTTTT. Translated: CASSPLGLMGNTGELFF.

The chain employs TRBV5-1 and TRBJ2-5, with D perhaps TRBD2 (5 bases). V lost 0 bases, J lost 4 bases, and 13 bases lay in between. The CDR3 is made up of 15 amino acids. Germline assignment: CDR1 SGHRS and CDR2 YFSETQ. The chain's CDR3 is CASSLAFEGGETQYF. CDR3 bases: TGCGCCAGCAGCTTGGCCTTTGAGGGTGGAGAGACCCAGTACTTC.

A single count supports this clone. The chain links TRBV15 to TRBJ2-3; TRBD2 matches at 12 bases. V was pared by 3 bases and J by 4 bases, with 8 bases of the junction left unmatched. Germline V lookup: CDR1 LNHNV, CDR2 YYDKDF (reference sequence). The CDR3 is made up of 17 amino acids. CDR3 bases: TGTGCCACCAGCAGGTCTCCGACTAGCGGGGGCGCAGATACGCAGTATTTT. Its translation is CATSRSPTSGGADTQYF.

The CDR3 protein is CASSPVGPETQYF. CDR3 nucleotides: TGTGCCAGCTCACCAGTGGGCCCAGAGACCCAGTACTTC. The chain uses TRBV18 and TRBJ2-5; D is unclear. This CDR3 is built from 13 residues. The germline gives CDR1 KGHSH, CDR2 LQKENI. V was trimmed by 2 bases and J by 4 bases, leaving 8 bases between them.

The CDR3 region is CASSPTSGMNNEQFF. The DNA of the CDR3 is TGTGCCAGCAGCCCTACTAGCGGGATGAACAATGAGCAGTTCTTC. The chain combines TRBV7-7 with TRBJ2-1; 10 bases are a match to TRBD2. V trimming: 5 bases; J trimming: 5 bases; junction bases outside the gene matches: 6. Germline assignment: CDR1 SSHAT and CDR2 FNYEAQ (reference sequence). There are 15 residues in the CDR3.

This chain uses TRBV5-1 with TRBJ2-3, with TRBD1 identical over 7 bases. Germline assignment: CDR1 SGHRS and CDR2 YFSETQ. The CDR3 runs to 16 residues. The junction had 10 bases not matched to a gene; V was cut back by 3 bases and J by 3 bases. Here the CDR3 DNA reads TGCGCCAGCAGCTGGACCGGGACACAGGGGACAGATACGCAGTATTTT. Translated: CASSWTGTQGTDTQYF.

The chain uses TRBV4-3 and TRBJ2-5; 9 bases fit TRBD2. The CDR3 sequence is 17 residues long. The V and J ends lost 1 base and 5 bases, in that order; junction bases with no gene match: 11. CDR1 is LGHNA and CDR2 is YSLEER in the germline V gene. The CDR3 DNA sequence: TGCGCCAGCAGCCAAGGACCTCCGGGACTAGCATCGGAGACCCAGTACTTC. Protein: CASSQGPPGLASETQYF.

J is TRBJ1-2 and V is TRBV28; 8 nucleotides line up with TRBD1. Per the germline V gene, CDR1 is MDHEN and CDR2 is SYDVKM. J gave up 7 bases and V 5 bases, and 6 bases lay outside the gene matches. CDR3 length equals 13 residues. The CDR3 DNA reads TGTGCCAGCAGTCAAGGGGGGACAGGTGGCTACACCTTC. Its translation: CASSQGGTGGYTF.

The chain employs TRBV6-5 and TRBJ2-1; 8 bases match TRBD2. Germline V gene lookup returns CDR1 MNHEY and CDR2 SVGAGI. This CDR3 has 13 residues. V gave up 9 bases and J gave up 1 base; unmatched junction bases: 2. Written as DNA, the CDR3 is TGTGCCAGTACTAGCGGATCCTACAATGAGCAGTTCTTC. Amino acid sequence: CASTSGSYNEQFF.

This clone was detected only once. J is TRBJ2-7 and V is TRBV19; a weak D match, TRBD1 (6 bases). The germline V and J ends were trimmed by 0 bases and 7 bases, with 13 bases remaining between them. CDR1 and CDR2 (germline): LNHDA, SQIVND (reference sequence). CDR3 length: 14 residues. CDR3 sequence: CASSIDTTGREQYF. The CDR3 region has the DNA TGTGCCAGTAGTATAGACACAACAGGGAGAGAGCAGTACTTC.

V gene TRBV3-1 (or the pseudogene TRBV3-2) combines with J gene TRBJ1-2, with 8 bases fitting TRBD1. V was clipped by 5 bases and J by 6 bases; unmatched bases: 8. CDR3 length equals 14 residues. Germline-derived CDR1 and CDR2 are LGHDT and YNNKEL (reference sequence). The DNA of the CDR3 is TGTGCCAGCAGCTTATCCATACAGGGGGATGGCTACACCTTC. Amino acids: CASSLSIQGDGYTF.

The chain combines TRBV5-6 with TRBJ1-2; D is perhaps TRBD1 (5 bases). The CDR3 has 14 amino acids. CDR1 is SGHDT and CDR2 is YYEEEE in the germline V gene. V shed 4 bases and J shed 0 bases, with 10 bases lying between them. The CDR3 sequence: CASSALTANYGYTF. In nucleotides, the CDR3 is TGTGCCAGCAGCGCACTGACAGCTAACTATGGCTACACCTTC.

V and J are TRBV11-2 and TRBJ1-2; D unclear. The CDR3 is 13 amino acids. V lost 6 bases to trimming and J lost 3 bases, with 11 bases between them. The germline CDR1 and CDR2 sequences are SGHAT and FQNNGV. Here the CDR3 DNA reads TGTGCCAGCAGGCCGGACTCGGACTATGGCTACACCTTC. It translates to CASRPDSDYGYTF.

This clone came up once. The chain links TRBV10-3 to TRBJ2-1, with TRBD1 matching 10 bases. The CDR3 has 15 residues. The V gene end was trimmed by 8 bases and the J gene end by 6 bases; junction bases not matched to a gene: 10. Germline values: CDR1 ENHRY, CDR2 SYGVKD. The CDR3 is CAIGTGTGDLNEQFF. The CDR3, as DNA: TGTGCCATCGGGACGGGGACAGGGGACCTCAATGAGCAGTTCTTC.

The chain employs TRBV7-9 and TRBJ2-7; perhaps TRBD1 as D (5 bases). From germline, CDR1 is SEHNR and CDR2 FQNEAQ (reference sequence). Trimming shortened V by 3 bases and J by 5 bases, and 20 bases separated the two germline ends. This CDR3 has 16 residues. DNA for the CDR3: TGTGCCAGCAGCTTTGGACACGTTGGGCGTAAGAACGAGCAGTACTTC. It translates to CASSFGHVGRKNEQYF.

The chain recombines TRBV7-3 with TRBJ2-5; 11 bases line up with TRBD1. The germline CDR1 and CDR2 sequences are SGHTA and FQGTGA. V shed 5 bases, J shed 7 bases, and the junction held 12 bases outside the gene matches. This CDR3 is built from 16 residues. CDR3 sequence (DNA): TGTGCCAGCAGCCCGGGGGACAGGGGGTCAGGCTGGACCCAGTACTTC. This translates into CASSPGDRGSGWTQYF.

CDR3 in DNA: TGTGCCAGCAGTTTCCCTGGCTCATATGGCTACACCTTC. Translated, it gives CASSFPGSYGYTF. V usage is TRBV12-3 or TRBV12-4 and J usage is TRBJ1-2; no definite D call. CDR3 length: 13 residues. The V and J ends lost 3 bases and 5 bases respectively, with 10 bases between them.

V usage is TRBV7-3 and J usage is TRBJ2-2; maybe TRBD1 (5 bases). V lost 1 base and J 0 bases, leaving 12 bases between the germline ends. Per germline, CDR1 SGHTA and CDR2 FQGTGA. The CDR3 contains 17 residues. For the CDR3, the DNA is TGTGCCAGCAGCTTAATGGGCACAGGACCGAACACCGGGGAGCTGTTTTTT. As protein: CASSLMGTGPNTGELFF.

This clone has just a few counts. CDR3 protein: CASSYPTSGSKNEQFF. CDR3 DNA: TGTGCCAGCAGTTACCCCACTAGCGGGAGTAAGAATGAGCAGTTCTTC. The gene calls are TRBV6-2 or TRBV6-3 and TRBJ2-1, with 11 bases that match TRBD2. The CDR3 length is 16 residues. V was clipped by 2 bases and J by 7 bases; unmatched bases: 7. Germline CDR1 is MNHEY and CDR2 is SVGEGT.

This clone was recorded a few times. The chain links TRBV7-2 to TRBJ2-7; D ambiguous. Germline loops: CDR1 SGHTA, CDR2 FQGNSA. Trimming pared 2 bases from V and 3 bases from J, leaving 17 bases between. CDR3 length: 16 amino acids. The CDR3 bases are TGTGCCAGCAGCTTATCCCCGGGTCTACTTATCTACGAGCAGTACTTC. Encoded protein: CASSLSPGLLIYEQYF.

The rearrangement uses TRBV18 and TRBJ1-3; D possibly corresponds to TRBD1 (5 bases). The CDR3 contains 17 residues. The V and J ends lost 4 bases and 4 bases respectively, with 20 bases between them. The germline V gene encodes CDR1 KGHSH and CDR2 LQKENI. CDR3 sequence (DNA): TGTGCCAGCTCACTACTCTCCCCAGGGTCATCCGGAAACACCATATATTTT. Amino acid sequence: CASSLLSPGSSGNTIYF.

The chain links TRBV6-5 to TRBJ1-4; a weak D match, TRBD1 (6 bases). With 4 bases removed from V and 0 bases from J, the gap between germline ends came to 12 bases. The CDR3 totals 16 residues. Germline V CDR1 and CDR2: MNHEY, SVGAGI. Written as DNA, the CDR3 is TGTGCCAGCAGTTCCACTACAGGGACAACTAATGAAAAACTGTTTTTT. It yields the protein CASSSTTGTTNEKLFF.

This chain links TRBV7-9 with TRBJ1-6; 8 bases map to TRBD1. The CDR3 runs 15 residues. Germline assignment: CDR1 SEHNR and CDR2 FQNEAQ (reference sequence). V lost 5 bases and J lost 11; bases outside the gene matches: 11. The DNA for the CDR3 is TGTGCCAGCAGCAACACAGGGGGGGGTCTGACACCCCTCCACTTT. This codes for CASSNTGGGLTPLHF.

This clone was seen a few times. The CDR3 bases are TGTGCCTGGAGTGCCGGCAGGGATAATCAGCCCCAGCATTTT. Translating it yields CAWSAGRDNQPQHF. J is TRBJ1-5 and V is TRBV30; D is possibly TRBD1 (5 bases). CDR1 GTSNPN and CDR2 SVGIG come from the germline V gene (reference sequence). The CDR3 length is 14 residues. Trimming removed 1 base from V and 4 bases from J, with 11 bases in between.